The T cell receptor beta chain described here comes from a study of radiotherapy plus CTLA-4 blockade in lung cancer. Assay: immunoSEQ multiplex PCR; the TCRdb copy retains only in-frame clones and omits some. This sample has roughly 54,000 clones, with more than 60% found just once. Trimming removed 5 bases from V and 5 bases from J; junction bases left unmatched: 8. Germline CDR1 reads LGHNT; CDR2 reads FRNRAP. The CDR3 has 14 amino acids. The chain recombines TRBV12-5 with TRBJ2-7; 8 bases agree with TRBD1. The clonotype comes from a human donor with non-small cell lung cancer who had a partial response to radiotherapy plus ipilimumab. This sample comprised peripheral blood, obtained from a patient treated with radiotherapy plus ipilimumab. CDR3 in DNA: TGTGCTAGTGGTCCCCCAGAGACAGGGGACGAGCAGTACTTC. It is translated as CASGPPETGDEQYF.